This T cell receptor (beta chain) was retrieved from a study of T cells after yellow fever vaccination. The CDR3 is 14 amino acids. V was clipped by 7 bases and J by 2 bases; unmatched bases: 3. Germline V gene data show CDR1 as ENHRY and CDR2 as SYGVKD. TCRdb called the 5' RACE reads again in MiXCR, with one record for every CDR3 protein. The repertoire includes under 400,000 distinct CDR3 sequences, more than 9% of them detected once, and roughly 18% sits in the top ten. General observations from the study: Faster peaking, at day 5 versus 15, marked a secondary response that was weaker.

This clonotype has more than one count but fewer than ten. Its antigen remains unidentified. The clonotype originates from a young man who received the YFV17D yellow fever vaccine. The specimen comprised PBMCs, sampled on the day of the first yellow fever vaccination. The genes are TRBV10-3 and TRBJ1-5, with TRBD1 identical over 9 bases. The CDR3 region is CAIKGQGGNQPQHF. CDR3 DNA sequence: TGTGCCATCAAGGGACAGGGCGGCAATCAGCCCCAGCATTTT.